This T cell receptor beta chain came from a study of blood T cell repertoires in COVID-19. Study as a whole: Acute-phase and convalescent COVID-19 samples originated in the United States, Italy and Spain. From T cells, B-cell-depleted T cells, or PBMCs came the material, which was cDNA or gDNA.

This CDR3 is 21 amino acids long. Trimming took 5 bases from V and 0 from J; bases not matched to a gene: 13. Germline CDR1 reads SGHTA; CDR2 reads FQGTGA. Study processing details: Reference gene primer amplification yielded estimated nucleated cell counts. Profiling relied on immunoSEQ multiplex PCR, and the TCRdb table lists in-frame clones only, not all of them. The DNA was the basis for D and trimming; V, J and clone size are from that table. The data hold over 85,000 clones, with 82% observed a single time. The sequenced sample was peripheral blood. This TCR was recovered from a woman aged 60-75 years with acute or convalescent COVID-19. The V gene is TRBV7-3, the J gene TRBJ2-1, with TRBD2 identical over 16 bases. CDR3 DNA: TGTGCCAGCAGCCCCGCCCGCCAGGGACTAGCGGGGGGGAACTCCTACAATGAGCAGTTCTTC. Translated: CASSPARQGLAGGNSYNEQFF.